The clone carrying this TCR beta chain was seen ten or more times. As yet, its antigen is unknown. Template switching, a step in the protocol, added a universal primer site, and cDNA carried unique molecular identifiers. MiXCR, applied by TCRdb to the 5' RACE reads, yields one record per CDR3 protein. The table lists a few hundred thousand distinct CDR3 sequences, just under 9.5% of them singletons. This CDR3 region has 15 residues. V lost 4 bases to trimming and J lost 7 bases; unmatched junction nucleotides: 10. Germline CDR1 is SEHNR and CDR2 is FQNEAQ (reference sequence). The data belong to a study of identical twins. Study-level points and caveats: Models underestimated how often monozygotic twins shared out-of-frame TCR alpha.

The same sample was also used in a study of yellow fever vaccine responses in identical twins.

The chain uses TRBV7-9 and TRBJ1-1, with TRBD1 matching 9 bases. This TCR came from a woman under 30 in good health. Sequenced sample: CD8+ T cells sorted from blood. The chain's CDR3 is CASSSGTGLLIEAFF. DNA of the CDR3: TGTGCCAGCAGCTCCGGGACAGGGCTTTTGATTGAAGCTTTCTTT.